This TCR beta chain is from a study of blood T cell repertoires in COVID-19. CDR1 LGHNT and CDR2 FRNRAP come from the germline V gene. The CDR3 runs 15 residues. Losses at the gene ends were 5 bases for V and 5 bases for J; bases not matched to a gene: 10. TCRdb's copy holds only in-frame clones and misses some; the assay was immunoSEQ multiplex PCR. The repertoire holds more than 200,000 clones, around four fifths seen once, with approximately 8.6% in the top ten. The sequencing input was peripheral blood. The chain carries TRBV12-5 and TRBJ2-7; 9 bases line up with TRBD1. The origin of this receptor is a man aged 35 to 55 with active or convalescent COVID-19. The CDR3 protein is CASGPWGTGQDEQYF. The CDR3 region has the DNA TGTGCTAGTGGTCCGTGGGGGACAGGGCAGGACGAGCAGTACTTC.